This T cell receptor (beta chain) was documented in a study of regulatory T cells in long-lasting Graves disease. J gave up 1 base and V 2 bases, and 7 bases lay outside the gene matches. The CDR3 has 16 amino acids. CDR1 is MDHEN, CDR2 SYDVKM, per germline. Building of the TCR beta libraries involved iRepertoire HTBI primers and Arm-PCR of CDR3 regions. One entry per CDR3 protein, called by TCRdb with MiXCR from the multiplex PCR reads. This repertoire shows 350,000 to 550,000 distinct CDR3 sequences, 13% to 15% found once; its top ten account for under 20%. Time point here: newly diagnosed GD, antithyroid drugs for less than 3 months. Researchers made the TCR library from RNA that was extracted from PBMCs. These data were likewise used in another study, on T cells in Graves' hyperthyroidism and ophthalmopathy.

The receptor was isolated from a woman aged 45 to 65 with Graves disease. The chain recombines TRBV28 with TRBJ1-2; 7 nucleotides line up with TRBD1. This specimen was peripheral blood mononuclear cells (PBMCs), taken at new diagnosis, from a patient treated with antithyroid drugs. CDR3: CASSLSLRGGNYGYTF. DNA for the CDR3: TGTGCCAGCAGTTTAAGCCTCAGGGGGGGTAACTATGGCTACACCTTC.